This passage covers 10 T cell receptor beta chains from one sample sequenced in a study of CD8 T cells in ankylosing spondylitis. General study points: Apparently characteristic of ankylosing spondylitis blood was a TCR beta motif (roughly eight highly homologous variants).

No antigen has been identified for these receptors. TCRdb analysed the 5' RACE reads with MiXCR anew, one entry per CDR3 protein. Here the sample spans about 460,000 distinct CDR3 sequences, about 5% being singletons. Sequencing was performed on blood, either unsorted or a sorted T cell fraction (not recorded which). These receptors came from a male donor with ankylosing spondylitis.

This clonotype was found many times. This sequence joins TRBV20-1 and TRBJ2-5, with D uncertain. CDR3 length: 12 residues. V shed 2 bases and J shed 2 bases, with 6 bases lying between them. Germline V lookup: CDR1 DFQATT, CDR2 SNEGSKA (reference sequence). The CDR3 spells CSARPQQETQYF. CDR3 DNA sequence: TGCAGTGCTAGACCGCAACAAGAGACCCAGTACTTC.

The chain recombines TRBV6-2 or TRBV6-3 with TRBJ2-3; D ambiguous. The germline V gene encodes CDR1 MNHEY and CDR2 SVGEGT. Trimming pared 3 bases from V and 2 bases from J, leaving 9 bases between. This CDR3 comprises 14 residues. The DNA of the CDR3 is TGTGCCAGCAGTTATTACGGGCCCACAGATACGCAGTATTTT. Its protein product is CASSYYGPTDTQYF.

CDR3: CASMLGSEETQYF. Here the CDR3 DNA reads TGTGCCAGCATGTTGGGGAGTGAAGAGACCCAGTACTTC. The rearrangement joins TRBV12-3 or TRBV12-4 to TRBJ2-5; tentatively, D is TRBD2 (5 bases). The CDR3 sequence is 13 residues long. Trimming took 7 bases from V and 3 from J, leaving 12 bases between them.

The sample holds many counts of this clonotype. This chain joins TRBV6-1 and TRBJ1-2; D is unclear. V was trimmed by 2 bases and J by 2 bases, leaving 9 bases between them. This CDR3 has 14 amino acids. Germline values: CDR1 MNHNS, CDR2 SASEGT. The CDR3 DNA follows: TGTGCCAGCAGTGAACCCCAAAGAAACTATGGCTACACCTTC. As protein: CASSEPQRNYGYTF.

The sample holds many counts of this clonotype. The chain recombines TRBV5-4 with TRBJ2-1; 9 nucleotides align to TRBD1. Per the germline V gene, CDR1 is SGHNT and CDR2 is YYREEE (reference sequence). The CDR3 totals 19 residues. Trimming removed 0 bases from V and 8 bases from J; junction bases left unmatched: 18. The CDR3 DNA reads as TGTGCCAGCAGCTTGGATGGGACAGGGTTTATGGATGGCAGCGATGAGCAGTTCTTC. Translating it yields CASSLDGTGFMDGSDEQFF.

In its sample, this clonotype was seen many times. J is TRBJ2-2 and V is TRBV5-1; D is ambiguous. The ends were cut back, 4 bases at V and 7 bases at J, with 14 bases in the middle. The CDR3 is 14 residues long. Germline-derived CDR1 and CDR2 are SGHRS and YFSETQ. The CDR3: CASSPEVFGGELFF. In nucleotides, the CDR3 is TGCGCCAGCAGCCCCGAGGTGTTCGGCGGGGAGCTGTTTTTT.

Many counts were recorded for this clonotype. The CDR3 region has the DNA TGTGCCAGCAGCTCTGGGGAGTTACAAGAGACCCAGTACTTC. This encodes CASSSGELQETQYF. V gene TRBV5-6 combines with J gene TRBJ2-5; the D gene is possibly TRBD2 (5 bases). Trimming cost V 3 bases and J 2 bases, with 11 bases left between them. Germline V gives CDR1 SGHDT, CDR2 YYEEEE. This CDR3 contains 14 residues.

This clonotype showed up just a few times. The CDR3 sequence is CSAHGVEYEQYF. The DNA of the CDR3 is TGCAGTGCTCACGGGGTCGAATACGAGCAGTACTTC. The chain is built from TRBV20-1 and TRBJ2-7; the D gene is possibly TRBD2 (5 bases). The V end lost 5 bases, the J end lost 4 bases, and 12 bases lay between the germline ends. The CDR3 extends over 12 amino acids. Germline V gene sequence: CDR1 DFQATT, CDR2 SNEGSKA (reference sequence).

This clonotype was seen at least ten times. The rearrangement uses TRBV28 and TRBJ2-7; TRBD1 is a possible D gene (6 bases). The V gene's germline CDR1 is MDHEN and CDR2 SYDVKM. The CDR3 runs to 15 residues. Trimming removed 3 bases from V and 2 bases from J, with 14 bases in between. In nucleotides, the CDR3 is TGTGCCAGCAGTTTCCCACAGGGACGGCCCTACGAGCAGTACTTC. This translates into CASSFPQGRPYEQYF.

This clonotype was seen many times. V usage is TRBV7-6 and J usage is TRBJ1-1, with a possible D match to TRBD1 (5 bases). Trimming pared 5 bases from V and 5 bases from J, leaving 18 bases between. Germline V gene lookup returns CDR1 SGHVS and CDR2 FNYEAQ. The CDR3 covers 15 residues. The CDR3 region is CASSLLRGEETEAFF. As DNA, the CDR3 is TGTGCCAGCAGCCTCCTACGGGGGGAAGAGACTGAAGCTTTCTTT.